This T cell receptor (beta chain) was sequenced in a study of T cells in Graves' hyperthyroidism and ophthalmopathy. Overall study context: Prior to any treatment, at the point of initial diagnosis, peripheral blood was collected.

TCR beta CDR3 regions were amplified from RNA transcripts. HTBI primers were used for first-round RT-PCR of the TCR CDR3. TCRdb itself ran the multiplex PCR reads through MiXCR, one entry per CDR3 protein. The data show about 600,000 distinct CDR3 sequences, about 14% seen once. The V end lost 0 bases, the J end lost 5 bases, and 10 bases lay between the germline ends. The CDR3 has 15 residues. Germline CDR1 and CDR2: MGHRA and YSYEKL. General study points: Model-based prediction identified ophthalmopathy a median approximately 6 months prior to its onset. Peripheral blood also featured most of the thyroid clonotypes expanded above 0.001.

A note on this clonotype: Antigen specificity is unknown.

The J gene is TRBJ2-2, the V gene TRBV4-1, with D perhaps being TRBD1 or TRBD2 (5 bases each). This TCR derives from a woman aged 18-30 years with Graves' ophthalmopathy. Sequencing was performed on blood. The CDR3, as DNA: TGCGCCAGCAGCCAAGAGATGGGACGGACCGGGGAGCTGTTTTTT. Translating it yields CASSQEMGRTGELFF.